This TCR beta chain was found in a study of control samples from healthy donors and cancer patients. V lost 3 bases and J 5 bases, leaving 3 bases between the germline ends. The CDR3 is made up of 11 amino acids. Germline lookup yields CDR1 WNHNN and CDR2 SYGVQD (reference sequence). This clone appeared once. Profiling relied on immunoSEQ multiplex PCR, and the TCRdb table lists in-frame clones only, not all of them. This table holds roughly 100,000 clones, around 90% found once. This receptor was taken from a woman between 18 and 30 years old in good health. Material for sequencing was blood. The gene calls are TRBV10-1 and TRBJ2-3; unclear D gene. The CDR3 sequence: CASSDGDTQYF. The CDR3 bases are TGCGCCAGCAGTGATGGAGATACGCAGTATTTT.